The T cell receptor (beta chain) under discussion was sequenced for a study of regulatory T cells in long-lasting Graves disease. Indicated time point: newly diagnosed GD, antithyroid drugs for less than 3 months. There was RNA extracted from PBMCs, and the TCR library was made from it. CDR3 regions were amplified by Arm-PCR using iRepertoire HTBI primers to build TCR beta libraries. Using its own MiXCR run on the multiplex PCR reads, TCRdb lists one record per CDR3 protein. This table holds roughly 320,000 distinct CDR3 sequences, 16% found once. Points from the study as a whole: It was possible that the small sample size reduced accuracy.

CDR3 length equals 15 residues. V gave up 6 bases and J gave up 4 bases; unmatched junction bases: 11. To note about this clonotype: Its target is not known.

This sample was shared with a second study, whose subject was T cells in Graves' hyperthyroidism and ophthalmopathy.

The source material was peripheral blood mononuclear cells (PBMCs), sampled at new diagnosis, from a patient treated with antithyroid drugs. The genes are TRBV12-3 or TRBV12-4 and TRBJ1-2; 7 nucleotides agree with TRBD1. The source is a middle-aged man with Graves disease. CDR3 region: CASSLGQGGSYGYTF. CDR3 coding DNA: TGTGCCAGCAGCCTGGGGCAGGGGGGCAGCTATGGCTACACCTTC.